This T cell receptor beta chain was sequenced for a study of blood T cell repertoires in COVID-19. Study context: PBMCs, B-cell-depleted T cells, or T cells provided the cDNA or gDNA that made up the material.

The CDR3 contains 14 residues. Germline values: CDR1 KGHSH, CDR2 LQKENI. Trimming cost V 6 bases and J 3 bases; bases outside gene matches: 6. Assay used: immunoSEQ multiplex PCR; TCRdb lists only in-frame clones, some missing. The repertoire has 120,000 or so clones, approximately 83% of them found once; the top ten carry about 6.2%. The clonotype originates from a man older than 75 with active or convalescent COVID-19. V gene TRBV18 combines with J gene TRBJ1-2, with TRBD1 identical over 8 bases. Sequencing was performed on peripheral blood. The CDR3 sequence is CASSQDRGDYGYTF. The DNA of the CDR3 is TGTGCCAGCTCCCAAGACAGGGGCGACTATGGCTACACCTTC. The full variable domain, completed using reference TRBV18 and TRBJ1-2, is NAGVMQNPRHLVRRRGQEARLRCSPMKGHSHVYWYRQLPEEGLKFMVYLQKENIIDESGMPKERFSAEFPKEGPSILRIQQVVRGDSAAYFCASSQDRGDYGYTFGSGTRLTVV.